This is a list of T cell receptor beta chains from one sample in a study of immune evolution from preneoplasia to lung adenocarcinoma. Clones were sequenced by immunoSEQ multiplex PCR, and TCRdb holds only the in-frame ones, with some missing. Here the sample spans fewer than 9,000 clones, around 80% being singletons. Input material: FFPE adjacent normal lung tissue. These receptors came from a person aged 60-80 years with lung adenocarcinoma. The CDR3 runs from the conserved cysteine through the conserved F or W. Each record gives: J gene, D gene, V gene, CDR3 protein, CDR3 DNA. The D gene is left open where the match is weak.

TRBJ1-1,.,TRBV4-1,CASSQRAMGPPYTEAFF,TGCGCCAGCAGCCAAAGGGCAATGGGACCCCCGTACACTGAAGCTTTCTTT
TRBJ2-3,.,TRBV28,CEGRPPEDTQYF,TGTGAGGGCAGACCCCCTGAGGATACGCAGTATTTT
TRBJ1-1,.,TRBV28,CASSSPGQGDTEAFF,TGTGCCAGCAGTTCACCCGGCCAGGGAGACACTGAAGCTTTCTTT
TRBJ1-2,TRBD1,TRBV7-6,CASSNGQGGYGYTF,TGTGCCAGCAGCAATGGACAGGGCGGGTATGGCTACACCTTC
TRBJ2-7,TRBD2,TRBV29-1,CSVEDSQLATYEQYF,TGCAGCGTTGAAGATTCCCAACTAGCGACCTACGAGCAGTACTTC
TRBJ2-7,.,TRBV6-5,CASSFGYEQYF,TGTGCCAGCAGTTTCGGTTACGAGCAGTACTTC
TRBJ2-2,.,TRBV29-1,CSVPKSGNTGELFF,TGCAGCGTGCCCAAATCGGGGAACACCGGGGAGCTGTTTTTT
TRBJ2-7,TRBD2,TRBV6-5,CASSRGTSGDYEQYF,TGTGCCAGCAGTAGGGGGACTAGCGGGGACTACGAGCAGTACTTC
TRBJ1-2,TRBD1,TRBV6-5,CASSPIIKQGTGYTF,TGTGCCAGCAGTCCCATCATCAAACAGGGGACCGGCTACACCTTC
TRBJ2-1,.,TRBV19,CASSIGRGQLQQFF,TGTGCCAGTAGTATAGGCCGGGGCCAGCTGCAGCAGTTCTTC
TRBJ1-2,.,TRBV10-3,CAISARGGHYGYTF,TGTGCCATCAGTGCGAGGGGGGGCCACTATGGCTACACCTTC